These 16 T cell receptor beta chains were sequenced from one sample in a study of control samples from healthy donors and cancer patients (TCRdb year 2020). Receptor amplification or capture employed the immunoSEQ multiplex PCR assay. As stored in TCRdb, this immuneACCESS dataset retains in-frame rearrangements with V and J assigned. A fraction of the clones does not appear; measured against another copy, unresolved V genes explain less than half of the discrepancy, and the remainder lacks a known reason. The sample table lists 100,000 to 150,000 clones, 80% to 95% of them with a count of one. The ten largest clones capture more than 2% of the sample. Input material: blood. These receptors all stem from a man aged 18-30 years in good health.

This clone was detected once. J is TRBJ2-3 and V is TRBV2; 7 bases fit TRBD2. This CDR3 comprises 14 residues. The J segment lost 3 bases and the V segment lost 7 bases, leaving 7 bases of the junction unmatched. Germline V gene lookup returns CDR1 SNHLY and CDR2 FYNNEI. The CDR3 DNA follows: TGTGCCAGCACGGAGTGGCGGGGGACAGATACGCAGTATTTT. Protein sequence: CASTEWRGTDTQYF.

The chain carries TRBV2 and TRBJ1-2; perhaps TRBD1 as D (5 bases). Per the germline V gene, CDR1 is SNHLY and CDR2 is FYNNEI. The germline V and J ends were trimmed by 2 bases and 0 bases, with 13 bases remaining between them. The CDR3 runs 16 residues. The CDR3 reads CASSEHSTGANYGYTF. CDR3 bases: TGTGCCAGCAGTGAACATAGCACAGGCGCTAACTATGGCTACACCTTC. The full variable domain, in which reference TRBV2 and TRBJ1-2 provide the parts outside the CDR3, is EPEVTQTPSHQVTQMGQEVILRCVPISNHLYFYWYRQILGQKVEFLVSFYNNEISEKSEIFDDQFSVERPDGSNFTLKIRSTKLEDSAMYFCASSEHSTGANYGYTFGSGTRLTVV.

This rearrangement joins TRBV6-5 to TRBJ1-5; 9 positions agree with TRBD1. Losses at the gene ends were 8 bases for V and 16 bases for J; bases not matched to a gene: 9. The CDR3 length is 11 residues. Germline values: CDR1 MNHEY, CDR2 SVGAGI. This CDR3 reads CASGRDREPHF. CDR3 nucleotides: TGTGCCAGCGGCCGGGACAGGGAGCCACATTTT.

The CDR3 bases are TGTGCCAGCAGCTTACCGGGAGAGGGCACAGATACGCAGTATTTT. The encoded protein is CASSLPGEGTDTQYF. J is TRBJ2-3 and V is TRBV7-8; tentatively, D is TRBD2 (6 bases). This CDR3 is 15 amino acids long. Deletions cut 2 bases from V and 1 base from J, with 10 bases between. Germline V CDR1 and CDR2: SGHVS, FQNEAQ. The complete variable domain, with remaining parts taken from reference TRBV7-8 and TRBJ2-3, reads GAGVSQSPRYKVAKRGQDVALRCDPISGHVSLFWYQQALGQGPEFLTYFQNEAQLDKSGLPSDRFFAERPEGSVSTLKIQRTQQEDSAVYLCASSLPGEGTDTQYFGPGTRLTVL.

The chain links TRBV19 to TRBJ2-5; no clear D gene. V lost 3 bases to trimming and J lost 0 bases, with 5 bases between them. CDR1 and CDR2 from the germline V gene are LNHDA and SQIVND (reference sequence). CDR3 length: 13 amino acids. The CDR3 sequence: CASSILDQETQYF. In DNA, the CDR3 is TGTGCCAGTAGTATCCTAGACCAAGAGACCCAGTACTTC.

The chain links TRBV5-1 to TRBJ2-1; the D gene is possibly TRBD2 (7 bases). CDR3 size: 14 residues. V shed 0 bases and J shed 9 bases, with 13 bases lying between them. Germline V CDR1 and CDR2: SGHRS, YFSETQ. The CDR3 is CASSLGPGEGEQFF. As DNA, the CDR3 is TGCGCCAGCAGCTTGGGGCCAGGGGAGGGTGAGCAGTTCTTC.

The rearrangement joins TRBV27 to TRBJ1-5, with a tentative D call TRBD1 (5 bases). Looked up from germline, CDR1 is MNHEY and CDR2 is SMNVEV (reference sequence). Between the trimmed V and J ends, which lost 5 bases and 3 bases, there was a span of 14 bases. The CDR3 has 15 residues. The CDR3 loop is CASSPQAGSNQPQHF. CDR3 DNA: TGTGCCAGCAGTCCGCAGGCAGGGTCCAATCAGCCCCAGCATTTT.

This clone was observed once. The J gene is TRBJ2-3, the V gene TRBV9; D is possibly TRBD2 (6 bases). Germline CDR1 and CDR2: SGDLS and YYNGEE. The CDR3 is 15 amino acids. V lost 0 bases, J lost 0 bases, and 8 bases lay in between. CDR3 sequence: CASSVVGGSTDTQYF. CDR3 DNA: TGTGCCAGCAGCGTAGTCGGGGGAAGCACAGATACGCAGTATTTT.

The chain joins TRBV6-2 or TRBV6-3 to TRBJ1-6; D uncertain. The CDR3 has 12 residues. The germline V gene has CDR1 MNHEY and CDR2 SVGEGT. V was clipped by 2 bases and J by 8 bases, with 4 bases between them. Written as DNA, the CDR3 is TGTGCCAGCAGTTACCCTGATTCACCCCTCCACTTT. Protein: CASSYPDSPLHF.

The chain is built from TRBV24-1 and TRBJ2-2; a weak D match, TRBD1 (5 bases). Germline V gene lookup returns CDR1 KGHDR and CDR2 SFDVKD. With 5 bases removed from V and 1 base from J, the gap between germline ends came to 10 bases. The CDR3 has 15 residues. The CDR3 bases are TGTGCCACCAGTGTCATGCAGGGGAACACCGGGGAGCTGTTTTTT. This codes for CATSVMQGNTGELFF.

The rearrangement links TRBV9 to TRBJ2-1; the match to TRBD1 covers 12 bases. With V trimmed by 7 bases and J by 10 bases, 6 bases remained unmatched. The germline CDR1 and CDR2 sequences are SGDLS and YYNGEE. The CDR3 extends over 13 amino acids. The CDR3 spells CASAGQGAREQFF. CDR3 DNA sequence: TGTGCCAGCGCGGGACAGGGGGCCAGAGAGCAGTTCTTC.

The V call is TRBV6-2 or TRBV6-3, the J call TRBJ2-5, with TRBD2 matching over 9 bases. CDR3 length: 15 amino acids. CDR1 MNHEY and CDR2 SVGEGT come from the germline V gene. Trimming took 4 bases from V and 0 from J; bases not matched to a gene: 3. DNA of the CDR3: TGTGCCAGCAGTTTGCGGGAGGGTTACCAAGAGACCCAGTACTTC. It specifies CASSLREGYQETQYF.

The genes are TRBV12-5 and TRBJ2-3; D unclear. Germline V CDR1 and CDR2: LGHNT, FRNRAP. V lost 4 bases and J 2 bases, leaving 19 bases between the germline ends. The CDR3 has 17 residues. The CDR3 protein is CASGSTTLGRITDTQYF. CDR3 DNA sequence: TGTGCTAGTGGTTCAACAACCCTCGGGCGGATCACAGATACGCAGTATTTT.

The chain uses TRBV3-1 (or the pseudogene TRBV3-2) and TRBJ2-7; TRBD1 is a possible D gene (7 bases). Trimming pared 3 bases from V and 6 bases from J, leaving 12 bases between. CDR3 length equals 13 residues. The germline V gene encodes CDR1 LGHDT and CDR2 YNNKEL (reference sequence). The CDR3 DNA reads TGTGCCAGCAGCCACAAGGAGGGGGCCGAGCAGTACTTC. Encoded protein: CASSHKEGAEQYF.

The chain carries TRBV7-3 and TRBJ2-6; weak D call: TRBD2 (5 bases). V lost 5 bases and J 2 bases, leaving 16 bases between the germline ends. The germline V gene has CDR1 SGHTA and CDR2 FQGTGA. The CDR3 length is 17 residues. CDR3 sequence (DNA): TGTGCCAGCAGCCCGCGTGGCGGGCCGACTGGGGCCAACGTCCTGACTTTC. Translating it yields CASSPRGGPTGANVLTF.

V usage is TRBV19 and J usage is TRBJ2-2; 8 bases fit TRBD1. The CDR3 is 15 residues long. Germline lookup yields CDR1 LNHDA and CDR2 SQIVND (reference sequence). V was pared by 8 bases and J by 4 bases, with 9 bases of the junction left unmatched. CDR3 nucleotides: TGTGCCAGTTTAAAACGGACAGGGCGCACCGGGGAGCTGTTTTTT. Residues: CASLKRTGRTGELFF.